This entry concerns a single T cell receptor (beta chain). Antigen specificity is unknown. The data were obtained in a study of CD8 T cells in ankylosing spondylitis. In making TCR beta libraries, quantitative 5'-RACE with molecular barcodes was used. TCRdb reprocessed the 5' RACE reads via MiXCR and lists one record per CDR3 protein. Of about 340,000 distinct CDR3 sequences in the sample, 20% were seen once. Unmatched junction bases numbered 2, after V lost 4 bases and J lost 5 bases. CDR1 and CDR2 (germline): LNHNV, YYDKDF (reference sequence). The CDR3 consists of 15 residues. Study outcomes and limitations: Peripheral blood samples showed relatively rare disease-linked clones, and these clones were CD8+. Matched ankylosing spondylitis synovial fluid reportedly contained a significantly enriched population of disease-linked clones. Typical of ankylosing spondylitis blood, it appeared, was a TCR beta motif of eight highly homologous variants.

V gene TRBV15 combines with J gene TRBJ2-1; 13 bases fit TRBD2. The receptor's source is a male donor with ankylosing spondylitis or in good health (not recorded which). Sequenced material: blood, either unsorted or a sorted T cell fraction (not recorded which). This CDR3 reads CATSTGTSGDNEQFF. CDR3 DNA: TGTGCCACCAGCACCGGGACTAGCGGGGACAATGAGCAGTTCTTC.